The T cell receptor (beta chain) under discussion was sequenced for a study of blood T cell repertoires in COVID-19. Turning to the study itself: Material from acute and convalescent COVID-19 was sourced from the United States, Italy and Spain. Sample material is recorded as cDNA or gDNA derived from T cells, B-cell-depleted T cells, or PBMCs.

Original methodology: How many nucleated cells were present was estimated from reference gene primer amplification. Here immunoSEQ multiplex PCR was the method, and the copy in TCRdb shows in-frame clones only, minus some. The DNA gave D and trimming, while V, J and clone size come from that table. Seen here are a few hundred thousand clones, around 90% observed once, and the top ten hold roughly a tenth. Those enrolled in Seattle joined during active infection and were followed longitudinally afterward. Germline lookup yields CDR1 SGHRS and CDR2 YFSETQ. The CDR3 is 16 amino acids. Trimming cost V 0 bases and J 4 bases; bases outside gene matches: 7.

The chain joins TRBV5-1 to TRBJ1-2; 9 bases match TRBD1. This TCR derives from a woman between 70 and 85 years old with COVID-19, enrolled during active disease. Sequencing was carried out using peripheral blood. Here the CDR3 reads CASSLGDRAGLYGYTF. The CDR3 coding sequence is TGCGCCAGCAGCTTGGGGGACAGGGCGGGACTCTATGGCTACACCTTC.